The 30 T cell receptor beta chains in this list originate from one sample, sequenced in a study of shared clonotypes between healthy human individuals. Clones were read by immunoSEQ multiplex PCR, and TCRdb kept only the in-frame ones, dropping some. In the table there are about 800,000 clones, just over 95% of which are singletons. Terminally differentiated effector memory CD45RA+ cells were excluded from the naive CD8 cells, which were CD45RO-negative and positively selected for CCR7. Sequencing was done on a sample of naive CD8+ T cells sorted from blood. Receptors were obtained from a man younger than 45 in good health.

CDR3 sequence: CASSSHSGRTYTWSFYEQYF. For the CDR3, the DNA is TGTGCCAGCAGTTCCCATAGCGGGAGAACGTACACCTGGAGTTTCTACGAGCAGTACTTC. The chain uses TRBV28 and TRBJ2-7; 9 positions agree with TRBD2. J gave up 3 bases and V 4 bases, and 22 bases lay outside the gene matches. Germline V lookup: CDR1 MDHEN, CDR2 SYDVKM. The CDR3 is made up of 20 amino acids.

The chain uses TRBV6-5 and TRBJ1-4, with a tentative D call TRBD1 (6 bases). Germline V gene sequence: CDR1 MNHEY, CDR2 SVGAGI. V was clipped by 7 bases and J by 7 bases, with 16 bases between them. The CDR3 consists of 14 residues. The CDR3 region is CASTTGGAGEKLFF. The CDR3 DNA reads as TGTGCCAGCACCACGGGGGGCGCGGGTGAAAAACTGTTTTTT.

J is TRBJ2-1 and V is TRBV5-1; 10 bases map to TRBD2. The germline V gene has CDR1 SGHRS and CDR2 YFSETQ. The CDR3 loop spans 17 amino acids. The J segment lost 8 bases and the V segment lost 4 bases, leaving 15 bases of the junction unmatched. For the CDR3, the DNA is TGCGCCAGCAGCCACTGGGGGCTAGCGGGAGTTTTGGATGAGCAGTTCTTC. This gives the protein CASSHWGLAGVLDEQFF.

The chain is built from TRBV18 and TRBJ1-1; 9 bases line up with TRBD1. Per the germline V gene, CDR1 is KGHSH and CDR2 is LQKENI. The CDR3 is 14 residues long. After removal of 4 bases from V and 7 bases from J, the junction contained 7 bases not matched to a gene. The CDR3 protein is CASSLNLDRGEAFF. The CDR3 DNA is TGTGCCAGCTCACTAAACCTGGACAGGGGTGAAGCTTTCTTT.

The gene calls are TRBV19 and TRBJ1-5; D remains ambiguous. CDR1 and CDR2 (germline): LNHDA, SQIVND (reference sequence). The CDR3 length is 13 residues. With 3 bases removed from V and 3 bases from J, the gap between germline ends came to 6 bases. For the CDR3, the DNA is TGTGCCAGTAGTATCTACTTCAATCAGCCCCAGCATTTT. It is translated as CASSIYFNQPQHF.

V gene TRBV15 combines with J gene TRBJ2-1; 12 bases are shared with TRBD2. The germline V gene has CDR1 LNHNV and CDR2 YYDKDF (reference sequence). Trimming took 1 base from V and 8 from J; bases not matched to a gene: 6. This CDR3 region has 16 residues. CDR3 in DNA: TGTGCCACCAGCAGAGGCCAGACTAGCGGGAGCGATGAGCAGTTCTTC. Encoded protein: CATSRGQTSGSDEQFF.

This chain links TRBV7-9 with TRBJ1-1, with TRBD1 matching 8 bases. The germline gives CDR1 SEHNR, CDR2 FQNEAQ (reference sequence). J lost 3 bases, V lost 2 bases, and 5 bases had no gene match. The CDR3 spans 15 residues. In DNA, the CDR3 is TGTGCCAGCAGCTTATCAGGGGGCAGGGACACTGAAGCTTTCTTT. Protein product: CASSLSGGRDTEAFF.

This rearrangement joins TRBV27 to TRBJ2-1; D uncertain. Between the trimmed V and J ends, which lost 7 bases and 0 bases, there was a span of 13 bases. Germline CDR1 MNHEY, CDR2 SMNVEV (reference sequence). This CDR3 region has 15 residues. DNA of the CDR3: TGTGCCAGCACCGAAAGCCTAAGCTCCTACAATGAGCAGTTCTTC. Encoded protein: CASTESLSSYNEQFF.

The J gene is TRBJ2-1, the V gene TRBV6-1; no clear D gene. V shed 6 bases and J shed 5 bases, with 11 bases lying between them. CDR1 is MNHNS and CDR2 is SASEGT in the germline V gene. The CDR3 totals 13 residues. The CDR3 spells CASRRLGDNEQFF. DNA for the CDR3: TGTGCCAGCAGGCGCCTTGGGGACAATGAGCAGTTCTTC.

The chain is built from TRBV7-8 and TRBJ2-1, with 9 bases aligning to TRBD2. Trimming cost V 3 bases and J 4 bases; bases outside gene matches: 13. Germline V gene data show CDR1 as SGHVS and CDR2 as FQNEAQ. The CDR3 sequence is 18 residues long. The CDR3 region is CASSFLYRLAAMYNEQFF. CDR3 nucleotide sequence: TGTGCCAGCAGCTTCCTTTACCGACTAGCGGCTATGTACAATGAGCAGTTCTTC.

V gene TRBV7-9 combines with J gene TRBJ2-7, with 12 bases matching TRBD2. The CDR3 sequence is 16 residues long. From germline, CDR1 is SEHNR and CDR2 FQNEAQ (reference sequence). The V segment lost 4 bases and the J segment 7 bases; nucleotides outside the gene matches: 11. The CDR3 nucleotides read TGTGCCAGCAGCTCCCGCCTAGCGGGAGGGCCTAAAGAGCAGTACTTC. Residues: CASSSRLAGGPKEQYF.

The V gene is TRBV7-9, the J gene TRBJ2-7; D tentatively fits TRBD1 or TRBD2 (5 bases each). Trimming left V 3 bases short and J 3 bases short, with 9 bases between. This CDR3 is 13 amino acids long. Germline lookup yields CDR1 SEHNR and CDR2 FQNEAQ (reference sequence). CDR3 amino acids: CASSFDGGYEQYF. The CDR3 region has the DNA TGTGCCAGCAGCTTTGATGGGGGCTACGAGCAGTACTTC. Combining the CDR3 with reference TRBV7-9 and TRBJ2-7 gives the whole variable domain DTGVSQNPRHKITKRGQNVTFRCDPISEHNRLYWYRQTLGQGPEFLTYFQNEAQLEKSRLLSDRFSAERPKGSFSTLEIQRTEQGDSAMYLCASSFDGGYEQYFGPGTRLTVT.

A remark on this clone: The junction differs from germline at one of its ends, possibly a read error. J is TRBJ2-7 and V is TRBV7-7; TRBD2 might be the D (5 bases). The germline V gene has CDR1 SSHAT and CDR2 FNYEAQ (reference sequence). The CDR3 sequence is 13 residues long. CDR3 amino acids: CASSEGRNYEQYF. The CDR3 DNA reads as TGTGCTAGCAGTGAGGGCAGGAACTACGAGCAGTACTTC. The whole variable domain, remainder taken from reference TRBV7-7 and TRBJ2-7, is GAGVSQSPRYKVTKRGQDVTLRCDPISSHATLYWYQQALGQGPEFLTYFNYEAQPDKSGLPSDRFSAERPEGSISTLTIQRTEQRDSAMYRCASSEGRNYEQYFGPGTRLTVT.

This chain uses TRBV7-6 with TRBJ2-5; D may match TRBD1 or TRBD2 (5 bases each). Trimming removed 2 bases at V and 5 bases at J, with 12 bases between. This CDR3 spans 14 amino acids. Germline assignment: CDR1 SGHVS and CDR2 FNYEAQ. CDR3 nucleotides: TGTGCCAGCAGCTTAAAATGGGGCGGGGAGACCCAGTACTTC. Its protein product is CASSLKWGGETQYF.

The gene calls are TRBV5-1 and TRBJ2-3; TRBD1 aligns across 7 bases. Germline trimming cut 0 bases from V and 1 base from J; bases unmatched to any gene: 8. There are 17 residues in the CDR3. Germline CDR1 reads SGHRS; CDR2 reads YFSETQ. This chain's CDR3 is CASSLGDHRGRTDTQYF. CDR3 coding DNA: TGCGCCAGCAGCTTGGGAGACCACAGGGGACGCACAGATACGCAGTATTTT.

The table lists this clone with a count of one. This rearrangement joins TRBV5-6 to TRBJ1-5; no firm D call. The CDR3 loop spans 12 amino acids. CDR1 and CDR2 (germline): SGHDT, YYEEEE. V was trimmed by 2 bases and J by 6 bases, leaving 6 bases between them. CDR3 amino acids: CASSFGVQPQHF. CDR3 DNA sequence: TGTGCCAGCAGCTTCGGGGTTCAGCCCCAGCATTTT.

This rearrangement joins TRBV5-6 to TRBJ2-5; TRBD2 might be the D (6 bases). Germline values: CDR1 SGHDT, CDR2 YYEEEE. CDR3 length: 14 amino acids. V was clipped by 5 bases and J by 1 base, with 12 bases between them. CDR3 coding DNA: TGTGCCAGCAGTCTGGTGGAGGGCCAAGAGACCCAGTACTTC. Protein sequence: CASSLVEGQETQYF.

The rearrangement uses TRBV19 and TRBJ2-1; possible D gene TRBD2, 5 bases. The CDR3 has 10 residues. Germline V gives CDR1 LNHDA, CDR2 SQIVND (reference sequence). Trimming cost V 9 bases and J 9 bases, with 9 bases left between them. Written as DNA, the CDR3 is TGTGCCAGCGGGGTACTTGAGCAGTTCTTC. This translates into CASGVLEQFF. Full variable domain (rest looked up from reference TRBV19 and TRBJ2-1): DGGITQSPKYLFRKEGQNVTLSCEQNLNHDAMYWYRQDPGQGLRLIYYSQIVNDFQKGDIAEGYSVSREKKESFPLTVTSAQKNPTAFYLCASGVLEQFFGPGTRLTVL.

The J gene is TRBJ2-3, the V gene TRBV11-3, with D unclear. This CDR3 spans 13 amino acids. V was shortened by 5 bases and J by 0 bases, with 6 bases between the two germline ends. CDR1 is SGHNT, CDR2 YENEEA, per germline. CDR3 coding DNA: TGTGCCAGCAGCCCCCCAAGCACAGATACGCAGTATTTT. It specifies CASSPPSTDTQYF.

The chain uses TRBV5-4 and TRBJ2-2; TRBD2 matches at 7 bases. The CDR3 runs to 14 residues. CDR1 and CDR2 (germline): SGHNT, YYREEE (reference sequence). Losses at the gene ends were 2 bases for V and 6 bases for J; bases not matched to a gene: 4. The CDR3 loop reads CASSFSGMAGELFF. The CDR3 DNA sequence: TGTGCCAGCAGCTTCAGCGGGATGGCCGGGGAGCTGTTTTTT.

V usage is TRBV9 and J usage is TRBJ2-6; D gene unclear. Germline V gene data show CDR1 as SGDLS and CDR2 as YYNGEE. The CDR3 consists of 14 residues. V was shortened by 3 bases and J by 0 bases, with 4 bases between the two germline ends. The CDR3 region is CASSEGSGANVLTF. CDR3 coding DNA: TGTGCCAGCAGCGAAGGCTCTGGGGCCAACGTCCTGACTTTC.

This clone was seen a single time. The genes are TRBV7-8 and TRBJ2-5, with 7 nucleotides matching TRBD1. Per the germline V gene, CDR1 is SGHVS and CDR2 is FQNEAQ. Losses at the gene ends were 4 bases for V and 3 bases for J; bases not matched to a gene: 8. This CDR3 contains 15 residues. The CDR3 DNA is TGTGCCAGCAGCTCCCATGACAGGGTGGAAGAGACCCAGTACTTC. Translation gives CASSSHDRVEETQYF.

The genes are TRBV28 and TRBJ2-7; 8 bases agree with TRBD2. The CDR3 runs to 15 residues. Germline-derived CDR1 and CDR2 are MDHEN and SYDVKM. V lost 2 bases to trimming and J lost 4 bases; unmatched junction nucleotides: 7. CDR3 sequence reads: CASSLEAGVWYEQYF. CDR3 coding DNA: TGTGCCAGCAGTTTAGAAGCGGGAGTCTGGTACGAGCAGTACTTC.

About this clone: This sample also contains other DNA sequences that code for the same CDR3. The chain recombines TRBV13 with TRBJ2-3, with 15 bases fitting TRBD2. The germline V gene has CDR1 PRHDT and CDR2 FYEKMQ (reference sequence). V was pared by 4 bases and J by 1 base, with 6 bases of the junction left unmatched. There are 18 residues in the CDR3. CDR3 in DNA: TGTGCCAGCAGCTCGGGACTAGCGGGAGGACGAGGCACAGATACGCAGTATTTT. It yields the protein CASSSGLAGGRGTDTQYF.

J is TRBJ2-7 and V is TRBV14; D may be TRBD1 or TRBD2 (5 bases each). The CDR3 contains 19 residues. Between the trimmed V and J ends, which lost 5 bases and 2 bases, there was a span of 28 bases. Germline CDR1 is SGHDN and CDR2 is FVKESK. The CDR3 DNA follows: TGTGCCAGCAGCACCCGGGACGGATCTGCCCCACCTTTTACCTACGAGCAGTACTTC. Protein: CASSTRDGSAPPFTYEQYF. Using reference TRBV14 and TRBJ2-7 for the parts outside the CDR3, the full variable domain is EAGVTQFPSHSVIEKGQTVTLRCDPISGHDNLYWYRRVMGKEIKFLLHFVKESKQDESGMPNNRFLAERTGGTYSTLKVQPAELEDSGVYFCASSTRDGSAPPFTYEQYFGPGTRLTVT.

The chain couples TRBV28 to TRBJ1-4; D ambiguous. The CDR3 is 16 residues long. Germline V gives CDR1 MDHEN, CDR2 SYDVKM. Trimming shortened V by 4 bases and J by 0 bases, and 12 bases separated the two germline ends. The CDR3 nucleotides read TGTGCCAGCAGTTACCTGGCAATCTCAACTAATGAAAAACTGTTTTTT. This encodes CASSYLAISTNEKLFF.

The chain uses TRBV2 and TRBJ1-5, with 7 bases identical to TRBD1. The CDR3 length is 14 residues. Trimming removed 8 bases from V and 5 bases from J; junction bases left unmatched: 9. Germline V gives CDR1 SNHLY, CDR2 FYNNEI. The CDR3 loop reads CASSTGKVDQPQHF. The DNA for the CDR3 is TGTGCCAGCTCGACAGGGAAGGTGGATCAGCCCCAGCATTTT.

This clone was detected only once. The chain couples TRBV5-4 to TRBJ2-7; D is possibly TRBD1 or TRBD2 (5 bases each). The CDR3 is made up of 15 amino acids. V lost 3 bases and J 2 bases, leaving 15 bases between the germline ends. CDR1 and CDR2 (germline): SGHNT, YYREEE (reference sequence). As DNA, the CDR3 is TGTGCCAGCAGCTGGGCCGGGGCCCCTCCCTACGAGCAGTACTTC. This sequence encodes CASSWAGAPPYEQYF. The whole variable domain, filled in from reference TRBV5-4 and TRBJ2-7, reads ETGVTQSPTHLIKTRGQQVTLRCSSQSGHNTVSWYQQALGQGPQFIFQYYREEENGRGNFPPRFSGLQFPNYSSELNVNALELDDSALYLCASSWAGAPPYEQYFGPGTRLTVT.

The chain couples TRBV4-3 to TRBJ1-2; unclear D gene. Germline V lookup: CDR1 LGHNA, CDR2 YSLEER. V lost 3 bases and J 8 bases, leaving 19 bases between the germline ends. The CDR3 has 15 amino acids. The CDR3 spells CASSQEGSPYRGYTF. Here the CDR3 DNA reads TGCGCCAGCAGCCAGGAAGGCAGTCCCTATAGAGGCTACACCTTC.

CDR3 sequence (DNA): TGTGCCAGCACGGACTTACCCTACGAGCAGTACTTC. This sequence encodes CASTDLPYEQYF. This chain uses TRBV28 with TRBJ2-7, with D tentatively TRBD2 (5 bases). There are 12 residues in the CDR3. Germline V lookup: CDR1 MDHEN, CDR2 SYDVKM. The germline V and J ends were trimmed by 7 bases and 2 bases, with 9 bases remaining between them.